Sequencing of this T cell receptor (beta chain) was carried out in a study of T-cell memory formation after mild COVID-19. Losses at the gene ends were 2 bases for V and 0 bases for J; bases not matched to a gene: 14. This CDR3 has 20 residues. CDR1 and CDR2 from the germline V gene are SGHVS and FQNEAQ. TCRdb used MiXCR to reprocess the 5' RACE reads, holding one entry per CDR3 protein. Of fewer than 250,000 distinct CDR3 sequences listed, around 27% are singletons. The sequencing input was PBMCs or a T cell subset sorted from them (not recorded which). The chain combines TRBV7-8 with TRBJ2-7; TRBD2 matches at 12 bases. The clonotype originates from an adult woman who had mild COVID-19 (a few samples of this study predate the infection). Cell type and time point are not known. CDR3 nucleotides: TGTGCCAGCAGCTTAAGATTGTGGGGACTAGCGGGTGAGAGCTCCTACGAGCAGTACTTC. Encoded protein: CASSLRLWGLAGESSYEQYF.